This TCR beta chain was identified in a study of tumor-infiltrating lymphocytes in oesophageal squamous cell carcinoma. This clonotype was picked up many times. Each CDR3 protein gets one entry after TCRdb re-called the PCR reads with MiXCR. The data contain about 15,000 distinct CDR3 sequences, 40% to 65% of them singletons. This CDR3 has 13 residues. From germline, CDR1 is MNHNS and CDR2 SASEGT. V dropped 6 bases and J dropped 5; count of bases not matched to a gene: 5. Sequencing was carried out using esophageal tumor tissue. This receptor was obtained from a male donor with esophageal squamous cell carcinoma. The V call is TRBV6-1, the J call TRBJ1-1, with TRBD1 matching 8 bases. The CDR3 loop reads CASSAGGGTEAFF. The CDR3 nucleotides are TGTGCCAGCAGCGCAGGGGGCGGTACTGAAGCTTTCTTT.